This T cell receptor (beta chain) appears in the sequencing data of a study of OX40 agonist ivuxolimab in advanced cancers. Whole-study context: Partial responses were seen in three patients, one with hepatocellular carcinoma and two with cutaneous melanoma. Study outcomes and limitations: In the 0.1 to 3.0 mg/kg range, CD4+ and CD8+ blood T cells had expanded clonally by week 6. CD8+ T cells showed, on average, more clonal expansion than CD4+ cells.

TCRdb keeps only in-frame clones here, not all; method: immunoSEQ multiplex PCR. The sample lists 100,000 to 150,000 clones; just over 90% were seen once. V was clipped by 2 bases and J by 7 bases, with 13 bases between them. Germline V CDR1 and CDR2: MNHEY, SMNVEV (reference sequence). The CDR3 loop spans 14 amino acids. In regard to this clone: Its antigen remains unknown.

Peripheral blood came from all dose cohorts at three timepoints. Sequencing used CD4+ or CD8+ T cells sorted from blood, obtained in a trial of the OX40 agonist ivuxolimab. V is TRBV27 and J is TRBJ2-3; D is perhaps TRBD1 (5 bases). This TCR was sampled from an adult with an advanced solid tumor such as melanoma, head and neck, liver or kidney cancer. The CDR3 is CASSLEGAPNTQYF. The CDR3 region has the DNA TGTGCCAGCAGTTTAGAAGGGGCCCCAAATACGCAGTATTTT.